The clone carrying this T cell receptor beta chain occurred many times. CDR1 is LGHNA, CDR2 YNFKEQ, per germline. This CDR3 is 13 amino acids long. V gave up 0 bases and J gave up 3 bases, with 6 bases separating them. The sample belongs to a study of T cell changes during pregnancy in multiple sclerosis. TCRdb keeps only in-frame clones here, not all; method: immunoSEQ multiplex PCR. The top ten clones hold 3.5% to 4.5% of a sample with around 92,000 clones, approximately 95% of them seen once. The chain joins TRBV4-2 to TRBJ2-7; D perhaps matches TRBD2 (5 bases). The specimen was peripheral blood, collected in the first trimester of pregnancy. This TCR was recovered from a female donor with multiple sclerosis, enrolled in a pregnancy study. The CDR3 nucleotides read TGTGCCAGCAGCCAAGAGCGGGTCTACGAGCAGTACTTC. This sequence encodes CASSQERVYEQYF.